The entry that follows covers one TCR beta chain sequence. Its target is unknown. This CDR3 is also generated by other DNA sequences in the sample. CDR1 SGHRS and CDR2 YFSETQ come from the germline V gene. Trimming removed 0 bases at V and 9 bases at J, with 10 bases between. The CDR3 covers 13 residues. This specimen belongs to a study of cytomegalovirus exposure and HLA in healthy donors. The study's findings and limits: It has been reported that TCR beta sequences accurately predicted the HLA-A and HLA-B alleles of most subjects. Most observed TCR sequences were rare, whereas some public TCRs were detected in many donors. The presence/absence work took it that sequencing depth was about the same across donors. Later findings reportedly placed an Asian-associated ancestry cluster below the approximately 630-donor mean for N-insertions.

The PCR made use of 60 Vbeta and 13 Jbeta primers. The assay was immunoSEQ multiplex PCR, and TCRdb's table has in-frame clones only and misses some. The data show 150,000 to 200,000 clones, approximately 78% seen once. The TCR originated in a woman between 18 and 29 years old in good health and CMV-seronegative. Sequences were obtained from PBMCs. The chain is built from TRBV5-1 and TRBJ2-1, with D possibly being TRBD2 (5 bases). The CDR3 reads CASSLAGVLEQFF. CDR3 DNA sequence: TGCGCCAGCAGCTTGGCCGGGGTTCTTGAGCAGTTCTTC.